This T cell receptor beta chain was retrieved from a study of blood T cell repertoires in COVID-19. Study at large: Italy, Spain and the United States were the sources of the convalescent and acute COVID-19 samples. Nucleic acid was either cDNA or gDNA, and it came from T cells, B-cell-depleted T cells, or PBMCs.

In the original processing: Reference gene primer amplification yielded estimated nucleated cell counts. Some clones are missing from TCRdb's copy, which holds only in-frame ones; the method was immunoSEQ multiplex PCR. D and trimming were read from the DNA, whereas the V and J calls and clone size are those reported in that table. Of 84,000 or so clones in the sample, 75% to 85% were seen once. There are 13 residues in the CDR3. In germline, CDR1 is LNHDA, CDR2 SQIVND (reference sequence). Trimming stripped 3 bases from V and 6 bases from J, with 9 bases between. Sequenced input: peripheral blood. This chain links TRBV19 with TRBJ2-1; the D is unclear. The sequence was obtained from a woman aged 80 or over with acute or convalescent COVID-19. CDR3 DNA: TGTGCCAGTAGTATTCGGCGGAGCAATGAGCAGTTCTTC. Translated, it gives CASSIRRSNEQFF.